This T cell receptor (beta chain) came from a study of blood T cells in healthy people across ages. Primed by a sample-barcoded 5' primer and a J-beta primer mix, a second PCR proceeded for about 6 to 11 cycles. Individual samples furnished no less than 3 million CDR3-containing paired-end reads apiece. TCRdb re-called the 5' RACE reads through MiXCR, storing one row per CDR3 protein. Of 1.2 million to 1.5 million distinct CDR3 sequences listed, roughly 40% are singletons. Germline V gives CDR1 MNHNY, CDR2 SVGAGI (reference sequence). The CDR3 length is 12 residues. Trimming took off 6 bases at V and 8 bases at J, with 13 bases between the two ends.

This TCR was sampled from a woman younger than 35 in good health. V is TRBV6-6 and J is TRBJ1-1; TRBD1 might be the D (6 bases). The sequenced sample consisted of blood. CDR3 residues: CASSVQGGEAFF. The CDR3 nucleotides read TGTGCCAGCAGCGTACAAGGGGGGGAAGCTTTCTTT.